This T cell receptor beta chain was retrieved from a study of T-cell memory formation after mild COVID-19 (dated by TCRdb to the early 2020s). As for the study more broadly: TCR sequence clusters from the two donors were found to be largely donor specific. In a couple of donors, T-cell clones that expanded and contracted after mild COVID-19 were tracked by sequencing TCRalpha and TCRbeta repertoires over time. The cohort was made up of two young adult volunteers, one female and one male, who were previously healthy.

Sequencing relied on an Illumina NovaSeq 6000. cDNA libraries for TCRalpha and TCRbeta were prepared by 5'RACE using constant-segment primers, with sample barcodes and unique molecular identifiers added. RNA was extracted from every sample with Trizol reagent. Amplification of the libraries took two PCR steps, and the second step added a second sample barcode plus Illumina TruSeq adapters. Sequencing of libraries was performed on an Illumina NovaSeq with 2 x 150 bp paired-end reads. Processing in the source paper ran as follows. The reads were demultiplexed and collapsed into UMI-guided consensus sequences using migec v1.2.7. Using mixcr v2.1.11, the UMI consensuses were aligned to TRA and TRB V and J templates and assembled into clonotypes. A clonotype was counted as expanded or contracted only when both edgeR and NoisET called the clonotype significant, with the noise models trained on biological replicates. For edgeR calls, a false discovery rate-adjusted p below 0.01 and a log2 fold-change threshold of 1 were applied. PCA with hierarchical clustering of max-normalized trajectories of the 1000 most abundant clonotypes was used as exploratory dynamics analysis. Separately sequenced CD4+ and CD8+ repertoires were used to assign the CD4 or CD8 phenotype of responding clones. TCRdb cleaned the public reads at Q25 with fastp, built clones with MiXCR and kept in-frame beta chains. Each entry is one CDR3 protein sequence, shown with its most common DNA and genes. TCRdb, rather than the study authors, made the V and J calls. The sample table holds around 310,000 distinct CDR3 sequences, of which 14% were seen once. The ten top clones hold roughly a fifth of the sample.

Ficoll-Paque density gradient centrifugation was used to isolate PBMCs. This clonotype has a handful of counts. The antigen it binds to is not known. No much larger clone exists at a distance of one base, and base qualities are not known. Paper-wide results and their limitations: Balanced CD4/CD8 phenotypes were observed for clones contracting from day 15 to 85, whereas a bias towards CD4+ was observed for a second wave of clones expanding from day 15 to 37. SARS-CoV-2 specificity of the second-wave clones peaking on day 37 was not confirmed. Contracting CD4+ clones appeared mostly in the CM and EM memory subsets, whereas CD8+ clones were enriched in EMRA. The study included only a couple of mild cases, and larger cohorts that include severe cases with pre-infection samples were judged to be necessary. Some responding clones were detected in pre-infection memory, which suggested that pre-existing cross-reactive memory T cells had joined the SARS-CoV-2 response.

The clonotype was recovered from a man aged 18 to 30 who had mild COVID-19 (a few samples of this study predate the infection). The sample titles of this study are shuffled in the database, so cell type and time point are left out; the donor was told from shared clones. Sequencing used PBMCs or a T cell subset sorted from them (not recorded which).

The CDR3 loop reads CASRPGTATDTQYF. The sequence in DNA is TGTGCCAGCAGACCCGGGACCGCCACAGATACGCAGTATTTT. Rearrangement joined TRBV6-2 or TRBV6-3 to TRBJ2-3, with the D gene tentatively TRBD1 or TRBD2, based on 5 matching bases in each. Including the terminal cysteine and phenylalanine, the CDR3 comprises 14 residues. Only the CDR3 DNA is retained, 42 bases long and in frame from the first base. Relative to germline, V is 6 bases shorter and J is 2 bases shorter, with 12 bases between their ends. The germline V gene encodes CDR1 MNHEY and CDR2 SVGEGT.